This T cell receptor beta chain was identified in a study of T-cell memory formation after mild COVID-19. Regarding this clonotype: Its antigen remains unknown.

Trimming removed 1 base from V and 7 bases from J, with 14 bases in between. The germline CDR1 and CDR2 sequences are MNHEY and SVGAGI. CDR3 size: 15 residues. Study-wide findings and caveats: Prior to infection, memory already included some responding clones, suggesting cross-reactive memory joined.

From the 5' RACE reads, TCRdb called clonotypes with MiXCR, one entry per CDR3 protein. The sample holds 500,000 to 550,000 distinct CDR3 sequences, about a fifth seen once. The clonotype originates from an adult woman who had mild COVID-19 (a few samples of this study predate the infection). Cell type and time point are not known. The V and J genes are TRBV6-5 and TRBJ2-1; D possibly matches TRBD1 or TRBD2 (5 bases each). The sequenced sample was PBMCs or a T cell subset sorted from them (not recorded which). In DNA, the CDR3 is TGTGCCAGCAGTTACTGGGACCCGAATGGGAATGAGCAGTTCTTC. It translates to CASSYWDPNGNEQFF.